The 32 T cell receptor beta chains below were found in one sample sequenced in a study of shared clonotypes between healthy human individuals. Clones were read by immunoSEQ multiplex PCR, and TCRdb kept only the in-frame ones, dropping some. Among over 1.5 million clones listed, roughly 98% were seen once. The sequenced material came from naive CD4+ T cells sorted from blood. Subset denoted: CD45RA+ positively selected. The source is a man younger than 45 in good health.

The chain couples TRBV2 to TRBJ1-5; D is uncertain. The CDR3 consists of 14 residues. The V gene lost 4 bases and the J gene lost 5 bases, with 12 bases spanning the gap. CDR1 is SNHLY, CDR2 FYNNEI, per germline. The CDR3 region is CASSAEEGYQPQHF. The CDR3, as DNA: TGTGCCAGCAGTGCCGAAGAGGGATATCAGCCCCAGCATTTT. Filled out from reference TRBV2 and TRBJ1-5, the complete variable domain reads EPEVTQTPSHQVTQMGQEVILRCVPISNHLYFYWYRQILGQKVEFLVSFYNNEISEKSEIFDDQFSVERPDGSNFTLKIRSTKLEDSAMYFCASSAEEGYQPQHFGDGTRLSIL.

The rearrangement uses TRBV28 and TRBJ2-2, with D maybe TRBD2 (7 bases). The CDR3 loop spans 16 amino acids. The germline gives CDR1 MDHEN, CDR2 SYDVKM. The V and J ends lost 2 bases and 2 bases respectively, with 12 bases between them. The CDR3 nucleotides are TGTGCCAGCAGTTTACCGGGGGGCGAAAACACCGGGGAGCTGTTTTTT. It is translated as CASSLPGGENTGELFF. Full variable domain (rest looked up from reference TRBV28 and TRBJ2-2): DVKVTQSSRYLVKRTGEKVFLECVQDMDHENMFWYRQDPGLGLRLIYFSYDVKMKEKGDIPEGYSVSREKKERFSLILESASTNQTSMYLCASSLPGGENTGELFFGEGSRLTVL.

This chain links TRBV11-2 with TRBJ2-2; D remains ambiguous. Trimming shortened V by 2 bases and J by 5 bases, and 21 bases separated the two germline ends. The V gene's germline CDR1 is SGHAT and CDR2 FQNNGV. CDR3 length: 18 amino acids. The CDR3 region is CASSLSTLRTIGTGELFF. The CDR3, as DNA: TGTGCCAGCAGCTTAAGTACCTTAAGAACAATAGGGACCGGGGAGCTGTTTTTT.

CDR3 protein: CASSLGTRGAKNIQYF. In DNA form, the CDR3 reads TGTGCCAGCAGCTTAGGGACAAGGGGAGCCAAAAACATTCAGTACTTC. This chain links TRBV11-1 with TRBJ2-4, with D maybe TRBD1 (5 bases). The CDR3 covers 16 residues. Germline assignment: CDR1 SGHAT and CDR2 FQDESV (reference sequence). V was shortened by 1 base and J by 0 bases, with 10 bases between the two germline ends.

About this clone: Germline and junction disagree at one end, which may indicate a read error. This chain joins TRBV7-7 and TRBJ2-1; either TRBD1 or TRBD2 may supply D (5 bases each). In germline, CDR1 is SSHAT, CDR2 FNYEAQ (reference sequence). CDR3 length: 18 amino acids. CDR3 DNA: TGTGCTAGCAGCTCATCCTATCCTGGAGTGGGGGCCTACAATGAGCAGTTCTTC. It translates to CASSSSYPGVGAYNEQFF.

The V and J genes are TRBV10-1 and TRBJ2-3, with TRBD2 identical over 10 bases. V was clipped by 2 bases and J by 4 bases; unmatched bases: 3. Germline CDR1 reads WNHNN; CDR2 reads SYGVQD (reference sequence). This CDR3 has 15 amino acids. The chain's CDR3 is CASSEPSGSSDTQYF. For the CDR3, the DNA is TGCGCCAGCAGTGAGCCTAGCGGGAGTTCAGATACGCAGTATTTT.

The CDR3 nucleotides read TGTGCCACCAGCAGAGATCGGATAAGGTTAAACACCATATATTTT. This codes for CATSRDRIRLNTIYF. The chain employs TRBV15 and TRBJ1-3; D ambiguous. V dropped 0 bases and J dropped 6 bases, with 12 bases sitting between them. Germline-derived CDR1 and CDR2 are LNHNV and YYDKDF (reference sequence). CDR3 length: 15 residues.

The chain joins TRBV27 to TRBJ2-1; D is perhaps TRBD1 (6 bases). Germline V CDR1 and CDR2: MNHEY, SMNVEV (reference sequence). With 8 bases removed from V and 15 bases from J, the gap between germline ends came to 20 bases. The CDR3 consists of 12 residues. CDR3 in DNA: TGTGCCAGCGGGAAACAGGGTACACAGCGGTTCTTC. As protein: CASGKQGTQRFF.

The chain combines TRBV5-1 with TRBJ2-7; D is unresolved. This CDR3 has 13 amino acids. With 0 bases removed from V and 3 bases from J, the gap between germline ends came to 7 bases. From germline, CDR1 is SGHRS and CDR2 YFSETQ. In DNA form, the CDR3 reads TGCGCCAGCAGCTTGGCTTCCAACTACGAGCAGTACTTC. The encoded protein is CASSLASNYEQYF. The full variable domain, rest sourced from reference TRBV5-1 and TRBJ2-7, is KAGVTQTPRYLIKTRGQQVTLSCSPISGHRSVSWYQQTPGQGLQFLFEYFSETQRNKGNFPGRFSGRQFSNSRSEMNVSTLELGDSALYLCASSLASNYEQYFGPGTRLTVT.

The rearrangement links TRBV15 to TRBJ1-5; no reliable D call. CDR1 is LNHNV, CDR2 YYDKDF, per germline (reference sequence). Trimming left V 0 bases short and J 10 bases short, with 13 bases between. The CDR3 extends over 14 amino acids. The DNA of the CDR3 is TGTGCCACCAGCAGAGATTCTTGGCAGGTTCCCCAGCATTTT. This gives the protein CATSRDSWQVPQHF.

The V and J genes are TRBV28 and TRBJ2-7; D remains ambiguous. Germline-derived CDR1 and CDR2 are MDHEN and SYDVKM. The V end lost 3 bases, the J end lost 3 bases, and 6 bases lay between the germline ends. The CDR3 runs to 12 residues. CDR3 protein: CASSLFDYEQYF. The CDR3 nucleotides are TGTGCCAGCAGTTTGTTTGACTACGAGCAGTACTTC.

This chain connects TRBV7-3 to TRBJ2-1; 11 bases align to TRBD2. Germline CDR1 SGHTA, CDR2 FQGTGA. This CDR3 is 17 amino acids long. V lost 5 bases and J lost 7; bases outside the gene matches: 13. CDR3 sequence: CASSLTSGSGRGNEQFF. CDR3 DNA sequence: TGTGCCAGCAGCCTCACTAGCGGGAGTGGCCGTGGGAATGAGCAGTTCTTC.

This sequence joins TRBV10-3 and TRBJ1-2; possibly TRBD1 for D (5 bases). Germline loops: CDR1 ENHRY, CDR2 SYGVKD. This CDR3 spans 13 amino acids. V was trimmed by 6 bases and J by 4 bases, leaving 12 bases between them. Here the CDR3 reads CAIRETASYGYTF. As DNA, the CDR3 is TGTGCCATCAGAGAGACAGCGAGCTATGGCTACACCTTC.

This clone came up once. This sequence joins TRBV7-9 and TRBJ2-3; TRBD2 agrees at 11 bases. The germline CDR1 and CDR2 sequences are SEHNR and FQNEAQ (reference sequence). Trimming at V came to 5 bases and at J to 2 bases, leaving 3 bases not matched to a gene. This CDR3 is 15 amino acids long. This CDR3 is CASSLSGRATDTQYF. Here the CDR3 DNA reads TGTGCCAGCAGCCTTAGCGGGAGGGCCACAGATACGCAGTATTTT.

V usage is TRBV19 and J usage is TRBJ1-1; no clear D gene. The CDR3 spans 12 residues. Deletions cut 10 bases from V and 2 bases from J, with 11 bases between. Per germline, CDR1 LNHDA and CDR2 SQIVND (reference sequence). The CDR3: CAIKGPNTEAFF. The CDR3 DNA reads as TGTGCCATTAAAGGACCTAACACTGAAGCTTTCTTT.

The J gene is TRBJ2-1, the V gene TRBV7-9; D might be TRBD1 (8 bases). The ends were cut back, 4 bases at V and 0 bases at J, with 13 bases in the middle. This CDR3 is 16 amino acids long. Germline CDR1 reads SEHNR; CDR2 reads FQNEAQ (reference sequence). The CDR3 DNA is TGTGCCAGCAGCTCGCACAGGGGGGGCTCCTACAATGAGCAGTTCTTC. Its protein product is CASSSHRGGSYNEQFF.

The chain links TRBV28 to TRBJ1-5; D might be TRBD1 (6 bases). Germline V gene lookup returns CDR1 MDHEN and CDR2 SYDVKM. This CDR3 comprises 15 residues. The V end was cut by 8 bases, the J end by 5 bases, with 19 bases between. This CDR3 is CASYNRGRGDQPQHF. The CDR3 bases are TGTGCCAGCTATAATCGGGGGCGCGGTGATCAGCCCCAGCATTTT. The entire variable domain, with the rest obtained from reference TRBV28 and TRBJ1-5, is as follows: DVKVTQSSRYLVKRTGEKVFLECVQDMDHENMFWYRQDPGLGLRLIYFSYDVKMKEKGDIPEGYSVSREKKERFSLILESASTNQTSMYLCASYNRGRGDQPQHFGDGTRLSIL.

This clone appeared once. This rearrangement joins TRBV7-9 to TRBJ2-2; maybe TRBD1 (5 bases). V gave up 5 bases and J gave up 7 bases, with 20 bases separating them. In germline, CDR1 is SEHNR, CDR2 FQNEAQ (reference sequence). There are 16 residues in the CDR3. In DNA, the CDR3 is TGTGCCAGCAGCGAAAGGGGTAGGCAGTCCGGCGGGGAGCTGTTTTTT. It translates to CASSERGRQSGGELFF.

J is TRBJ2-5 and V is TRBV2; TRBD1 might be the D (6 bases). The germline CDR1 and CDR2 sequences are SNHLY and FYNNEI. V dropped 9 bases and J dropped 5 bases, with 16 bases sitting between them. The CDR3 spans 13 residues. The CDR3 coding sequence is TGTGCCAGGTCCGGGACACGGGCGGAGACCCAGTACTTC. Its translation: CARSGTRAETQYF.

The chain employs TRBV6-1 and TRBJ2-3; D is unclear. The ends were cut back, 0 bases at V and 4 bases at J, with 11 bases in the middle. Germline CDR1 and CDR2: MNHNS and SASEGT. The CDR3 contains 15 residues. This chain's CDR3 is CASSEALGFPDTQYF. The CDR3 DNA sequence: TGTGCCAGCAGTGAAGCGCTAGGGTTCCCAGATACGCAGTATTTT.

V and J are TRBV19 and TRBJ1-2; D might be TRBD1 (6 bases). CDR3 length equals 12 residues. Germline V CDR1 and CDR2: LNHDA, SQIVND (reference sequence). V was shortened by 3 bases and J by 7 bases, with 9 bases between the two germline ends. DNA of the CDR3: TGTGCCAGTAGTATGGAGGGGGTTGGCTACACCTTC. It encodes CASSMEGVGYTF.

This chain connects TRBV5-1 to TRBJ1-1; no clear D. V shed 2 bases and J shed 6 bases, with 8 bases lying between them. CDR1 and CDR2 from the germline V gene are SGHRS and YFSETQ. CDR3 length: 12 amino acids. Here the CDR3 reads CASSLNGPEAFF. CDR3 sequence (DNA): TGCGCCAGCAGCTTAAACGGACCTGAAGCTTTCTTT.

The V and J genes are TRBV27 and TRBJ2-1; TRBD2 matches at 13 bases. V gave up 0 bases and J gave up 4 bases; unmatched junction bases: 3. Per the germline V gene, CDR1 is MNHEY and CDR2 is SMNVEV (reference sequence). The length of the CDR3 is 17 residues. The CDR3 spells CASSLSGLAGKYNEQFF. CDR3 nucleotide sequence: TGTGCCAGCAGTTTATCGGGACTAGCGGGGAAATACAATGAGCAGTTCTTC.

The chain recombines TRBV10-3 with TRBJ2-1; no clear D. The CDR3 is 13 residues long. Trimming removed 2 bases from V and 9 bases from J, with 11 bases in between. Germline CDR1 reads ENHRY; CDR2 reads SYGVKD. The CDR3 loop reads CAISEKQIGEQFF. Written as DNA, the CDR3 is TGTGCCATCAGTGAGAAACAAATCGGTGAGCAGTTCTTC.

This sequence joins TRBV5-1 and TRBJ1-4; TRBD1 is a possible D gene (5 bases). V lost 4 bases and J 5 bases, leaving 12 bases between the germline ends. The germline V gene has CDR1 SGHRS and CDR2 YFSETQ. This CDR3 comprises 14 residues. In DNA form, the CDR3 reads TGCGCCAGCAGCGAGGGACGGAGGAATGAAAAACTGTTTTTT. As protein: CASSEGRRNEKLFF.

The chain links TRBV18 to TRBJ2-7; 12 bases are a match to TRBD2. The J segment lost 5 bases and the V segment lost 0 bases, leaving 2 bases of the junction unmatched. CDR3 length: 15 residues. Germline CDR1 KGHSH, CDR2 LQKENI. The CDR3 here is CASSPPTSGSHEQYF. In DNA, the CDR3 is TGTGCCAGCTCACCACCGACTAGCGGGAGCCACGAGCAGTACTTC.

The chain has TRBV4-1 and TRBJ2-1, with 11 bases matching TRBD2. V lost 1 base to trimming and J lost 2 bases; unmatched junction nucleotides: 4. The CDR3 covers 17 residues. The germline V gene encodes CDR1 MGHRA and CDR2 YSYEKL. CDR3 sequence reads: CASSQGYSGRAYNEQFF. Here the CDR3 DNA reads TGCGCCAGCAGCCAAGGGTATAGCGGGAGGGCCTACAATGAGCAGTTCTTC.

The chain employs TRBV7-3 and TRBJ2-7; either TRBD1 or TRBD2 may supply D (6 bases each). The V end was cut by 5 bases, the J end by 2 bases, with 16 bases between. The germline V gene encodes CDR1 SGHTA and CDR2 FQGTGA. CDR3 length: 15 amino acids. CDR3 nucleotide sequence: TGTGCCAGCAGCCATCCGGGGGCTCCAACCTACGAGCAGTACTTC. Translating gives CASSHPGAPTYEQYF.

This rearrangement joins TRBV19 to TRBJ1-1; a possible D gene is TRBD1 (5 bases). This CDR3 has 18 amino acids. V was clipped by 5 bases and J by 1 base, with 23 bases between them. Germline V lookup: CDR1 LNHDA, CDR2 SQIVND (reference sequence). CDR3 amino acids: CASSEKALGGSKNTEAFF. The CDR3, as DNA: TGTGCCAGTAGTGAGAAAGCTTTGGGGGGGAGCAAGAACACTGAAGCTTTCTTT. Drawing the rest from reference TRBV19 and TRBJ1-1, the complete variable domain is DGGITQSPKYLFRKEGQNVTLSCEQNLNHDAMYWYRQDPGQGLRLIYYSQIVNDFQKGDIAEGYSVSREKKESFPLTVTSAQKNPTAFYLCASSEKALGGSKNTEAFFGQGTRLTVV.

The chain joins TRBV20-1 to TRBJ1-2; 7 bases map to TRBD1. Unmatched junction bases numbered 3, after V lost 6 bases and J lost 5 bases. The CDR3 is 11 amino acids. Germline CDR1 DFQATT, CDR2 SNEGSKA (reference sequence). CDR3 region: CSAGTAYGYTF. The CDR3 DNA follows: TGCAGTGCCGGGACAGCGTATGGCTACACCTTC.

The genes are TRBV5-1 and TRBJ2-3; no clear D gene. CDR1 and CDR2 from the germline V gene are SGHRS and YFSETQ. The CDR3 is 16 amino acids. V lost 0 bases and J 4 bases, leaving 15 bases between the germline ends. The CDR3 is CASSLAADRRADTQYF. CDR3 nucleotide sequence: TGCGCCAGCAGCTTGGCGGCGGATCGTAGAGCAGATACGCAGTATTTT.

The V and J genes are TRBV7-9 and TRBJ2-5; D is uncertain. Germline CDR1 is SEHNR and CDR2 is FQNEAQ (reference sequence). Deletions cut 1 base from V and 5 bases from J, with 14 bases between. The CDR3 covers 15 residues. CDR3 sequence reads: CASSLGRQVMETQYF. CDR3 bases: TGTGCCAGCAGCTTAGGTAGGCAGGTCATGGAGACCCAGTACTTC.